Listed here are 16 T cell receptor beta chains from one sample, sequenced in a study of radiotherapy plus CTLA-4 blockade in lung cancer. Profiled with immunoSEQ multiplex PCR; TCRdb holds only in-frame clones, not every one. Of 95,000 to 150,000 clones in the sample, more than 80% were seen once. The input for sequencing was peripheral blood, taken from a patient treated with radiotherapy plus ipilimumab. These receptors came from a human donor with non-small cell lung cancer that progressed on radiotherapy plus ipilimumab.

The J gene is TRBJ2-5, the V gene TRBV7-8; TRBD2 matches 7 bases. Trimming cost V 7 bases and J 3 bases; bases outside gene matches: 14. CDR3 length equals 16 residues. CDR1 and CDR2 from the germline V gene are SGHVS and FQNEAQ. CDR3: CASNPSRLAPKETQYF. CDR3 in DNA: TGTGCCAGCAACCCCTCGAGACTAGCACCTAAAGAGACCCAGTACTTC.

The chain couples TRBV5-1 to TRBJ2-3; TRBD2 matches at 8 bases. After removal of 4 bases from V and 6 bases from J, the junction contained 19 bases not matched to a gene. The CDR3 consists of 18 residues. Germline V gene lookup returns CDR1 SGHRS and CDR2 YFSETQ. CDR3 sequence: CASSLPLAGTLGGDTQYF. In DNA form, the CDR3 reads TGCGCCAGCAGCCTCCCTCTAGCGGGTACCCTGGGCGGGGATACGCAGTATTTT.

The gene calls are TRBV12-5 and TRBJ1-1; D ambiguous. Germline CDR1 reads LGHNT; CDR2 reads FRNRAP. This CDR3 has 14 residues. The V and J ends lost 5 bases and 6 bases respectively, with 16 bases between them. CDR3 coding DNA: TGTGCTAGTGGTATGGGAAGCTTTTCCCCTGAAGCTTTCTTT. Translated: CASGMGSFSPEAFF. Together with reference TRBV12-5 and TRBJ1-1, the CDR3 gives the full variable domain: DARVTQTPRHKVTEMGQEVTMRCQPILGHNTVFWYRQTMMQGLELLAYFRNRAPLDDSGMPKDRFSAEMPDATLATLKIQPSEPRDSAVYFCASGMGSFSPEAFFGQGTRLTVV.

The rearrangement joins TRBV5-8 to TRBJ2-7, with D possibly TRBD2 on 5 matching bases. The V end lost 0 bases, the J end lost 2 bases, and 18 bases lay between the germline ends. This CDR3 region has 17 residues. CDR1 is SGHTS, CDR2 YDEGEE, per germline. The CDR3 sequence is CASSLANAAVRPYEQYF. DNA for the CDR3: TGTGCCAGCAGCTTGGCCAATGCAGCGGTCCGGCCCTACGAGCAGTACTTC.

The CDR3 loop is CASSPGRGLAGATGELFF. CDR3 nucleotides: TGTGCCAGCAGCCCCGGCCGGGGACTAGCGGGAGCAACCGGGGAGCTGTTTTTT. The chain couples TRBV9 to TRBJ2-2; TRBD2 agrees at 14 bases. In germline, CDR1 is SGDLS, CDR2 YYNGEE. The CDR3 consists of 18 residues. With V trimmed by 4 bases and J by 5 bases, 10 bases remained unmatched.

This chain joins TRBV1 and TRBJ2-7; the table names TRBD2, a call not compared with the DNA. TRBV1 is a recognized pseudogene. This CDR3 has 12 residues. The CDR3 DNA sequence: TGCAGACCGCCTGGGAGGCACTACGAGCAGTACTTC. Amino acid sequence: CRPPGRHYEQYF.

The chain has TRBV7-9 and TRBJ2-1; D unclear. This CDR3 comprises 14 residues. V lost 3 bases to trimming and J lost 2 bases, with 8 bases between them. Germline values: CDR1 SEHNR, CDR2 FQNEAQ (reference sequence). The CDR3 nucleotides read TGTGCCAGCAGCTTTCAGACCACCTACAATGAGCAGTTCTTC. It codes for CASSFQTTYNEQFF.

CDR3 sequence: CASSTGTGGENEQFF. The CDR3 coding sequence is TGTGCCAGCAGCACAGGGACAGGGGGCGAGAATGAGCAGTTCTTC. V is TRBV7-9 and J is TRBJ2-1, with 12 bases fitting TRBD1. The CDR3 is 15 amino acids. Germline trimming cut 5 bases from V and 7 bases from J; bases unmatched to any gene: 6. Germline CDR1 SEHNR, CDR2 FQNEAQ (reference sequence).

This clone was picked up a small number of times. CDR3 sequence: CASSAGTGAQHF. The CDR3 nucleotides read TGTGCCAGCAGTGCCGGGACAGGGGCCCAGCATTTT. This chain links TRBV25-1 with TRBJ1-5; 10 nucleotides match TRBD1. V shed 4 bases and J 11 bases; nucleotides not matched to a gene: 2. The germline V gene encodes CDR1 MGHDK and CDR2 SYGVNS. This CDR3 contains 12 residues.

The J gene is TRBJ1-2, the V gene TRBV6-5, with 7 nucleotides matching TRBD1. The ends lost 0 bases at V and 5 bases at J; junction bases unmatched: 3. CDR1 and CDR2 from the germline V gene are MNHEY and SVGAGI. The CDR3 totals 14 residues. As DNA, the CDR3 is TGTGCCAGCAGTTACTCTGCCAGGGGGTATGGCTACACCTTC. Encoded protein: CASSYSARGYGYTF.

The J gene is TRBJ1-3, the V gene TRBV15, with D unclear. The CDR3 is 14 residues long. The germline gives CDR1 LNHNV, CDR2 YYDKDF (reference sequence). With 8 bases removed from V and 2 bases from J, the gap between germline ends came to 13 bases. The CDR3 DNA follows: TGTGCCACCCAGATAGGCAACACTGGAAACACCATATATTTT. Amino acids: CATQIGNTGNTIYF. Full variable domain (outside the CDR3, taken from reference TRBV15 and TRBJ1-3): DAMVIQNPRYQVTQFGKPVTLSCSQTLNHNVMYWYQQKSSQAPKLLFHYYDKDFNNEADTPDNFQSRRPNTSFCFLDIRSPGLGDTAMYLCATQIGNTGNTIYFGEGSWLTVV.

V gene TRBV6-5 combines with J gene TRBJ1-5; no clear D gene. CDR3 size: 14 residues. Germline CDR1 reads MNHEY; CDR2 reads SVGAGI. V lost 0 bases and J lost 6, with 9 bases in between. The DNA of the CDR3 is TGTGCCAGCAGTTACTCCCCATCAGGTCAGCCCCAGCATTTT. It codes for CASSYSPSGQPQHF.

The chain employs TRBV19 and TRBJ1-4; D uncertain. Germline V CDR1 and CDR2: LNHDA, SQIVND (reference sequence). The CDR3 extends over 14 amino acids. The germline V and J ends were trimmed by 6 bases and 8 bases, with 16 bases remaining between them. CDR3 in DNA: TGTGCCAGTAGAAAGGACGGGAAAGGAGAAAAACTGTTTTTT. Translation: CASRKDGKGEKLFF.

The chain is built from TRBV19 and TRBJ2-7; 7 positions match TRBD1. The junction had 8 bases not matched to a gene; V was cut back by 1 base and J by 2 bases. This CDR3 has 16 amino acids. The germline gives CDR1 LNHDA, CDR2 SQIVND (reference sequence). Here the CDR3 reads CASSIVGPQGTYEQYF. The DNA of the CDR3 is TGTGCCAGTAGTATAGTTGGCCCACAGGGGACCTACGAGCAGTACTTC.

This chain joins TRBV28 and TRBJ1-2; weak D call: TRBD1 (6 bases). V was clipped by 8 bases and J by 1 base, with 14 bases between them. Per germline, CDR1 MDHEN and CDR2 SYDVKM. CDR3 length: 14 amino acids. The CDR3 loop is CASSGGGSNYGYTF. CDR3 nucleotide sequence: TGTGCCAGCTCGGGGGGCGGAAGTAACTATGGCTACACCTTC.

This clone appeared a single time. The V gene is TRBV6-1, the J gene TRBJ2-7; 10 bases line up with TRBD2. The ends lost 4 bases at V and 5 bases at J; junction bases unmatched: 20. The germline V gene encodes CDR1 MNHNS and CDR2 SASEGT. The CDR3 consists of 19 residues. CDR3 sequence reads: CASSGRGRSGRALRDEQYF. CDR3 nucleotides: TGTGCCAGCAGTGGTAGGGGGAGAAGCGGGAGGGCCCTCAGAGACGAGCAGTACTTC.